This TCR beta chain was identified in a study of control samples from healthy donors and cancer patients (TCRdb year 2020). Libraries were built with the immunoSEQ multiplex PCR assay. In its TCRdb copy, this immuneACCESS table keeps in-frame sequences only and misses some clones. Where compared with another copy, unresolved V genes explain less than half of these, and the others have no known cause. This sample lists roughly 100,000 clones; around 89% were detected once. Under 20% of the sample rests with the top ten. Of note for this clone: No cognate antigen has been identified for it. Base quality data are lacking; no much larger clone is found one base away.

The CDR3 starts with the cysteine, ends with the valine, and has 16 residues. Kept here is only the CDR3 DNA, which spans 48 bases and is read in frame from base 1. Looking up the germline V gene yields CDR1 KGHSH and CDR2 LQKENI. V trim: 6 bases; J trim: 4 bases; unmatched bases: 6. This TCR was sampled from a man between 60 and 70 years old with lung cancer. Specimen: PBMCs. This chain joins TRBV18 to TRBJ2-7; TRBD2 aligns with 16 central bases. The CDR3 corresponds to CASSLGLAGGQYEQYV. The DNA is TGTGCCAGCTCGCTGGGACTAGCGGGGGGGCAGTACGAGCAGTACGTC.